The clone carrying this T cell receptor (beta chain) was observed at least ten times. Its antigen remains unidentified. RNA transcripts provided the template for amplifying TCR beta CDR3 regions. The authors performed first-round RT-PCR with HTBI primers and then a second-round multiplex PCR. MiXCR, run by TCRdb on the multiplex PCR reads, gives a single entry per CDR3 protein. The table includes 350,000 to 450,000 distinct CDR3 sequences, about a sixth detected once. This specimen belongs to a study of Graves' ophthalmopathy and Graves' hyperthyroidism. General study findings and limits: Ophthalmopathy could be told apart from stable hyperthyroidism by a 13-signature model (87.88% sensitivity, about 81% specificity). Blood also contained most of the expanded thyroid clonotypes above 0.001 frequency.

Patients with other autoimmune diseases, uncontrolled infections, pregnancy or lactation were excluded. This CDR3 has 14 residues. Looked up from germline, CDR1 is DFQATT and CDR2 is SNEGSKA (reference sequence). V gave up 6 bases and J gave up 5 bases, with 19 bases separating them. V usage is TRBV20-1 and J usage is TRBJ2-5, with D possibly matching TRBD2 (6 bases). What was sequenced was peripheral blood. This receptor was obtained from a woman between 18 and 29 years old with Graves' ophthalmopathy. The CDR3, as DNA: TGCAGTGCGCGGCAAAGCGGGCGTGGGGAGACCCAGTACTTC. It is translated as CSARQSGRGETQYF.